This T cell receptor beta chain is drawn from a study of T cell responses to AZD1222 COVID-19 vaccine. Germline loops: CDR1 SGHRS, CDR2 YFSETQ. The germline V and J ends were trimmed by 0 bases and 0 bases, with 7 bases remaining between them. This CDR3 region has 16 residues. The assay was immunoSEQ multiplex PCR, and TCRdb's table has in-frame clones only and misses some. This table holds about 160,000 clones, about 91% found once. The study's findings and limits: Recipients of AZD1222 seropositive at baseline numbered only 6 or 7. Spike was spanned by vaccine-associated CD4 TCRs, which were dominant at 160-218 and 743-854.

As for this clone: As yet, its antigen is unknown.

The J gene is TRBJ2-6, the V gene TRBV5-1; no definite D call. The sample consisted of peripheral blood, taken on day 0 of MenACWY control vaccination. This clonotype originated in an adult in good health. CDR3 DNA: TGCGCCAGCAGCTTGGGACTTAGCTCTGGGGCCAACGTCCTGACTTTC. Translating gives CASSLGLSSGANVLTF.